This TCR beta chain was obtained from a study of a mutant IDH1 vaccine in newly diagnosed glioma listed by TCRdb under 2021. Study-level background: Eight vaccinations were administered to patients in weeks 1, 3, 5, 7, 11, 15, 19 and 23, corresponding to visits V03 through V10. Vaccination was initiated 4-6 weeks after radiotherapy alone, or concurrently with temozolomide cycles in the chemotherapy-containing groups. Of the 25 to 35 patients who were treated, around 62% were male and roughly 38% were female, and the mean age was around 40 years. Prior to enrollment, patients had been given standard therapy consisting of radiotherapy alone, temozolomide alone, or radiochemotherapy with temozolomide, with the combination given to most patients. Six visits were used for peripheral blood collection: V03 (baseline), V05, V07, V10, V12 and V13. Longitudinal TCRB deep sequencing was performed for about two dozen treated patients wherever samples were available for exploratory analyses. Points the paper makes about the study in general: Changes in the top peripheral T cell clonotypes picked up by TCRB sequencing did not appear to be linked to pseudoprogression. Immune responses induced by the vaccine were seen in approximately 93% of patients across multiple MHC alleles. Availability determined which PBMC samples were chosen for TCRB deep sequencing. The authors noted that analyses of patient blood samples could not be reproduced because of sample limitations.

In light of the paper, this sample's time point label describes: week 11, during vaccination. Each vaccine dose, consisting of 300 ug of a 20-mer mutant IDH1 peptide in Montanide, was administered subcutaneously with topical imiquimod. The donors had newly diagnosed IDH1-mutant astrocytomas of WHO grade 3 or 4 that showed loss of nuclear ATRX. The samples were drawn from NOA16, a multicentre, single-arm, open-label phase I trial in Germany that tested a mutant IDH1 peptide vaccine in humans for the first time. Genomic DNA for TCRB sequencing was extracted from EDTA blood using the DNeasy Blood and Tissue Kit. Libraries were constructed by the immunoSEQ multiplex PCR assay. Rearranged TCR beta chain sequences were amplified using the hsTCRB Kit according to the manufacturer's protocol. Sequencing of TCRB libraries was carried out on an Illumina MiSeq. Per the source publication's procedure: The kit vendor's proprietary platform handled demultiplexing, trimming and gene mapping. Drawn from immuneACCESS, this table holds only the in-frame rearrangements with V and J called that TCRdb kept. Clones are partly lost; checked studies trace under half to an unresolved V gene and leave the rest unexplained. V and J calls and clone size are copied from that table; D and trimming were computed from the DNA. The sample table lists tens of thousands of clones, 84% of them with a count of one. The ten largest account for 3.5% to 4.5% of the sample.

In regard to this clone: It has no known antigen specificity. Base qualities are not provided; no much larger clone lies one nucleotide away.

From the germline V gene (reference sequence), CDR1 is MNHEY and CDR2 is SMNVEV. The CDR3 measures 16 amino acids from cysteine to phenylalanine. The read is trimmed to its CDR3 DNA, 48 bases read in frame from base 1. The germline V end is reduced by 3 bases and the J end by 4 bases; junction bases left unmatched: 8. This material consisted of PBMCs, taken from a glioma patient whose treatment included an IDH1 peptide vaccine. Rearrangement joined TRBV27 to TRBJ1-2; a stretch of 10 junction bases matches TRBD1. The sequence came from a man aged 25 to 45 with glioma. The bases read TGTGCCAGCAGTTTTCAGCCGGGACAGGGGCTCTATGGCTACACCTTC. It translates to CASSFQPGQGLYGYTF.